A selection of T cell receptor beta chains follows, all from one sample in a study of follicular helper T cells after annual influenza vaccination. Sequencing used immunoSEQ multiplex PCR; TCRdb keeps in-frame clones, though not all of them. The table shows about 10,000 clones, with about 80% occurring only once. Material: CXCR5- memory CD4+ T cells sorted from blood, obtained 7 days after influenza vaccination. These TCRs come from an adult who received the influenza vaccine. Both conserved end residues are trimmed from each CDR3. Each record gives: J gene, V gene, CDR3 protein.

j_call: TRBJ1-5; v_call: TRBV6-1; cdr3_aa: ASSDRQGAGNQPQH
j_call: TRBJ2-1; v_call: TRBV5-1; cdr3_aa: ASSLMTSGGTIEQF
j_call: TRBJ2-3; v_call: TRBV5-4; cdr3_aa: ASSFEGSTDTQY
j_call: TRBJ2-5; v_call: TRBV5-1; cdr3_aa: ASSLGQGGETQY
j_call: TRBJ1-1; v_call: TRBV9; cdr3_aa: ASSVDLNTEAF
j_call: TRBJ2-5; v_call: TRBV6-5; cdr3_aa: ASSYRDWTETQY
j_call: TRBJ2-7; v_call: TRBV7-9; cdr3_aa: ASSPQPGDRASYEQY
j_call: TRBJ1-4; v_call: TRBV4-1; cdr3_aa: ASSLVRVPNEKLF
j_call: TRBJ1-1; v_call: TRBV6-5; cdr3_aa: ASSTTRNTEAF
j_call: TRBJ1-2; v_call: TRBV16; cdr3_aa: ASSLRDTTNYGYT
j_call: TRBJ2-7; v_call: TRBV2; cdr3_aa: ASRSTYEQY
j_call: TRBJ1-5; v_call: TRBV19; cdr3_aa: ASSIDRRPPDQPQH
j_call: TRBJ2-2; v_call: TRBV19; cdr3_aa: ASSMRGRNTGELF
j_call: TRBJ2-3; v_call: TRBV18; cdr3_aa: ASSRRDRVPDTQY
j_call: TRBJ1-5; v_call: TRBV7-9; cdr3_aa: ASSGGTGGNQPQH
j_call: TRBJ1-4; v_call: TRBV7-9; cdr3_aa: ASSRGNGVGEKLF
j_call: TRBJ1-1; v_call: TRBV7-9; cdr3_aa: ASTPVGGSVEAF
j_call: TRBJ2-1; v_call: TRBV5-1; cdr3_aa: ASSLGRSSYNEQF
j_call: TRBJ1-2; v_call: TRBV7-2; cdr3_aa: ASSLKPYSGYT
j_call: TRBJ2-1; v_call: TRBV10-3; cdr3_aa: AISEENEQF
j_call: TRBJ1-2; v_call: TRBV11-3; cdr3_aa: ASSLVYRVGYT
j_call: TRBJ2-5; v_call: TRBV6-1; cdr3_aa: ASSIPGLQETQY
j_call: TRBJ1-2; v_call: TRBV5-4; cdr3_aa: ASSLRVSAYGYT
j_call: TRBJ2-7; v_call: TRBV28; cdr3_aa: ASSRGPRGGGEQY
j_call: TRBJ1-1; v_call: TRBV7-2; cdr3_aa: ASSSPMNTEAF
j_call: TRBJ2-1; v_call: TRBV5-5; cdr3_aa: ASSFRGLASDNEQF
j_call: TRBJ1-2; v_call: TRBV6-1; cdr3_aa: ASSEAHTQNYGYT
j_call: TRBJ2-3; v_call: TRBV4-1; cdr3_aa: ASSQTGTSSDTQY
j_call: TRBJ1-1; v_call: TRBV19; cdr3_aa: ATSPGQGAEGITEAF
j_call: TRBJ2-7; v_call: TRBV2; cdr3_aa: ASSDASGSYEQY
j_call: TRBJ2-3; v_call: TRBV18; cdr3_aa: ASSPTTFGSSLGDTQY